This TCR beta chain was retrieved from a study of cytomegalovirus exposure and HLA in healthy donors (dated by TCRdb to 2017 to 2019). Regarding the research as a whole: According to an earlier analysis of around 600 of the donors, 150 million to 200 million T cells yielded 117 million unique TCR beta sequences and around 280 Gb of sequence data. About 280 gigabases of sequencing data and 70 million to 85 million unique TCR sequences were included in an early release covering around 650 HLA-typed donors. Of the approximately 400 genotyped donors, approximately 81% were placed in the genetic ancestry cluster associated with self-reported Caucasian donors. The study aimed to test whether signatures of past pathogen exposure could be identified by cataloging public T cell receptors. The study profiled the T cell repertoires of under 700 subjects by immunosequencing and related them to cytomegalovirus serostatus. Along with the roughly 710-subject first cohort, a separate validation cohort of about 110 different subjects was used. To predict cytomegalovirus infection status, the study brought together high-throughput TCR immunosequencing, statistical association of individual TCRs with disease status, and machine learning. A later analysis re-examined previously published TCR beta repertoires from around 670 donors and added high-resolution HLA genotyping to investigate patterns of TCR occurrence. Rather than drawing on any new phenotypic data, the later analysis identified candidate immune exposures from TCR beta sequences and the way those sequences occurred across donors. An earlier analysis of around 540 of the donors applied high-throughput TCR beta sequencing to assess whether each TCR beta V gene segment acted as functional or pseudogenic. Alongside the repertoire data, information on donor age, sex, ethnicity and CMV serostatus was compiled. A later genetic analysis took genome-wide SNP genotypes for about 55% of the 666 donors and used that subset as a discovery cohort. All discovery cohort repertoires had been generated using a single sequencing platform. HLA typing included class I and class II loci at four-digit resolution. Typing coverage varied by locus: roughly 629-640 donors for A, B, C, DRB1 and DQB1; more than 500 for DQA1; over 600 for DPA1; approximately 470 for DPB1. About five DR-DQ haplotypes were treated as single units for association and clustering because of strong linkage in the cohort. On average, roughly 240,000 unique TCR beta nucleotide sequences were sequenced per donor among a few hundred genotyped donors of the cohort, with 15% to 20% of those sequences being non-productive. Overall study outcomes, separate from this receptor: Most TCR sequences were seen in very few donors, while some public TCRs were found in many individuals. In this cohort, only TCR beta chains were sequenced, and detectable features were limited by the absence of alpha or paired-chain data. Sequencing depth was assumed to be roughly uniform across donors in the presence/absence analyses, though that assumption may not hold. Strong co-occurrence of HLA alleles, especially DR and DQ, made assigning TCR associations to individual alleles difficult. A later genetic analysis associated a missense DCLRE1C variant with V-gene and J-gene trimming of TCR beta chains, and an independent cohort replicated the association. Specific HLA alleles were associated with 15,000 to 20,000 TCR beta sequences at a false discovery rate of 0.05 in a later analysis. In the study, 150 to 200 TCR beta chains were listed as associated with cytomegalovirus. Because the 87-base-pair reads could not distinguish some IMGT-functional V segments, including TRBV6-2 and TRBV6-3, those segments were excluded. The authors suggested that the approach could potentially be extended to other disease states and immunological phenotypes. A later genetic analysis reported fewer N-insertions in productive TCRs among donors in an Asian-associated ancestry cluster than the roughly 720-donor mean. In a later analysis, TCR association rates were found to vary across HLA loci, with the most associated TCRs seen for DRB1 alleles and the fewest for HLA-C alleles. Because counts were too low, 15 to 20 rarely observed V segments, including chromosome 9 orphons, were excluded from the earlier analysis of around 590 of the donors. A cluster of highly shared sequence variants was judged likely to represent a technical artifact of the sequencing pipeline. In a later analysis, most CMV-associated TCR beta chains were found to appear HLA-restricted, with HLA associations seemingly driven largely by CMV exposure. Cytomegalovirus status was reported to be diagnosed by the classifier with high specificity and sensitivity in both the original and validation cohorts. Because HLA typing was missing for some donors at each locus, association tests included only the typed subset. Several of the top co-occurrence clusters appeared to be linked to parvovirus B19, influenza, CMV and Epstein-Barr virus, according to a later analysis. In an earlier analysis of around 500 of the donors, most TCR beta V segments appeared in productive rearrangements about 87% or about 30% of the time, broadly matching IMGT annotations. In vitro tests confirmed that a few of the cytomegalovirus-associated TCR beta chains recognize cytomegalovirus antigens. The only immune exposure information available for the cohort was CMV serostatus. A further reported finding was that TCR beta sequences accurately predicted the HLA-A and HLA-B alleles for most subjects in the first cohort. Correlated functional status among segregating V segments might be attributable to linkage disequilibrium, but an unknown experimental factor could not be ruled out. Compared with equally common non-associated chains, HLA-associated TCR beta chains in a later analysis were more clonally expanded and had lower generation probabilities.

Measured from the cysteine to the phenylalanine, the CDR3 is 14 residues long. CDR3 DNA only is kept here, 42 bases in frame from base 1. Sequences SEHNR (CDR1) and FQNEAQ (CDR2) are obtained from the germline V gene (reference sequence). Points on this clone: The antigen it binds to is not known. Base qualities are not at hand, and no much larger clone is one base apart.

The cohort consisted of 670 or so healthy bone marrow donors. At the time of sampling, all cohort members were nominally healthy, though unrecorded immune exposures were likely present. The donor was CMV seronegative and was included in the group of 352 seronegative cohort members. A peripheral blood sample was collected from each donor, and TCR beta sequencing was performed on peripheral blood mononuclear cells. The Qiagen DNeasy Blood Extraction Kit was used to extract genomic DNA from the blood cell samples. Library construction relied on the immunoSEQ multiplex PCR assay. For the multiplex PCR, a mixture combining 60 forward primers for TCR Vbeta segments and 13 reverse primers for TCR Jbeta segments was used. A multiplex PCR assay on genomic DNA amplified the CDR3 region of rearranged TCR beta genes. The amplified TCR beta libraries were sequenced on the Illumina HiSeq System as 87-base-pair reads. As for how the authors treated the data: In a later analysis, tens of millions of unique TCR beta chains were counted across the roughly 670 repertoires, and approximately 11 million of these chains were shared by at least two donors. Raw reads were error-corrected and collapsed into unique sequences by a nearest-neighbor algorithm in which closely related sequences were merged to remove PCR and sequencing errors. CDR3 sequences were aligned to IMGT reference sequences to assign V, D and J gene segments. Each retained sequence needed at least a six-nucleotide match to both a V gene segment and a J gene segment. A rearrangement counted as productive if the CDR3 had no stop codons and remained in frame with V and J, and every other rearrangement counted as non-productive. Following IMGT convention, CDR3 was defined as the stretch from the second conserved V-encoded cysteine up to the conserved J-encoded phenylalanine. The earlier analysis of some 540 of the donors excluded any sequence lacking an unambiguous match to a single V gene segment. An earlier analysis of 587 of the donors called V segments functional above 56.7% productive rearrangements and segregating when the between-donor standard deviation exceeded 5%. A statistical classification framework was built to diagnose cytomegalovirus status from the catalog of TCR beta chain sequences. In a later analysis, V and J genes were assigned by comparing TCR nucleotide sequences against IMGT/GENE-DB human TR gene sequences. In a later analysis, CDR3 sequences and most-parsimonious VDJ recombination scenarios were assigned using the TCRdist pipeline. In a later analysis, each TCR beta chain was defined by its CDR3 amino acid sequence together with its V-gene family, and reads without a unique V-gene family were excluded. As a way to deal with suspected cross-contamination and a sequencing artifact, a later analysis dropped over 550 nucleotide sequences that were highly shared and had low generation probability. In a later analysis, a clonal expansion index for each public chain was calculated from normalized within-repertoire ranks of inferred template counts. A later analysis computed generation probabilities with a VDJ recombination model fitted to out-of-frame rearrangements, and checked the results against IGoR. In a later analysis, TCR-TCR, TCR-HLA and TCR-CMV co-occurrence was scored with hypergeometric tests, and a repertoire-size bias correction was applied to TCR pairs. A later analysis estimated false discovery rates by permuting HLA or CMV assignments 20 times. In a later analysis, co-occurring TCRs were grouped using DBSCAN, with TCRdist sequence similarity added in when clustering inside HLA-allele-positive subsets. For co-occurrence clustering, repertoires with fewer than 30,000 or more than 120,000 public chains were excluded, along with 4 to 6 repertoires with anomalous nucleotide sharing. TCRdb retrieved this table from immuneACCESS and kept in-frame rearrangements only. Not all clones are present; in checked studies, unresolved V genes account for under half, and no reason is known for the remainder. D and trimming come from the DNA, and the V and J calls and clone size come from that table. The sample table holds approximately 150,000 clones, of which around 70% were seen once. Of the sample, over 2% falls within the top ten clones.

Sequenced input: PBMCs. The V and J segments used are TRBV7-9 and TRBJ2-5; 9 bases in between match TRBD1. The better agreement between TRBJ2-7 and the DNA end casts doubt on the J call. The origin of this receptor is a man aged 35-49 years in good health and CMV-seronegative. The CDR3 region has the sequence CASSSGQGSYEQYF. The DNA is as follows: TGTGCCAGCAGCTCGGGACAGGGCTCCTACGAGCAGTACTTC.